The 10 T cell receptor beta chains reported below all come from one sample, sequenced in a study of OX40 agonist ivuxolimab in advanced cancers. The repertoire was sequenced with immunoSEQ multiplex PCR; TCRdb's copy has only in-frame clones and lacks some. Among fewer than 95,000 clones, about 80% were seen once, and the ten largest hold approximately 0.44%. Sequenced here: CD4+ or CD8+ T cells sorted from blood, sampled in a trial of the OX40 agonist ivuxolimab. These TCRs come from an adult with an advanced solid tumor such as melanoma, head and neck, liver or kidney cancer.

The chain uses TRBV5-6 and TRBJ1-2; TRBD1 agrees at 9 bases. Germline assignment: CDR1 SGHDT and CDR2 YYEEEE. This CDR3 contains 14 residues. With 4 bases clipped from V and 7 bases from J, the junction kept 8 bases outside the gene matches. As DNA, the CDR3 is TGTGCCAGCAGCCTCACAGGGGGCGCGGGTGGCTACACCTTC. The encoded protein is CASSLTGGAGGYTF.

Only a few counts were recorded for this clone. The rearrangement joins TRBV28 to TRBJ1-1; 7 bases align to TRBD1. The V and J ends lost 6 bases and 7 bases, in that order; junction bases with no gene match: 8. The CDR3 spans 13 residues. CDR1 and CDR2 (germline): MDHEN, SYDVKM. The CDR3 spells CASSQGESNEAFF. CDR3 bases: TGTGCCAGCAGCCAGGGGGAGTCAAATGAAGCTTTCTTT.

The chain carries TRBV4-2 and TRBJ2-3, with no clear D. Looked up from germline, CDR1 is LGHNA and CDR2 is YNFKEQ. With 0 bases removed from V and 0 bases from J, the gap between germline ends came to 10 bases. The CDR3 spans 16 residues. The CDR3 DNA reads as TGTGCCAGCAGCCAAGAACCAGCAGCTAGCACAGATACGCAGTATTTT. This translates into CASSQEPAASTDTQYF.

As for this clone: The sample has other DNA sequences that encode this CDR3 too. The rearrangement uses TRBV5-1 and TRBJ1-5; the D is unclear. V was shortened by 0 bases and J by 0 bases, with 1 base between the two germline ends. The CDR3 contains 13 residues. Germline V lookup: CDR1 SGHRS, CDR2 YFSETQ. The CDR3 sequence is CASSLDSNQPQHF. The CDR3 bases are TGCGCCAGCAGCTTGGATAGCAATCAGCCCCAGCATTTT.

The chain uses TRBV7-3 and TRBJ2-2, with unresolved D. In germline, CDR1 is SGHTA, CDR2 FQGTGA. V was cut by 1 base and J by 6 bases, with 6 bases left in between. This CDR3 is 13 amino acids long. In nucleotides, the CDR3 is TGTGCCAGCAGCTTAAAAGGGCCCGGGGAGCTGTTTTTT. This sequence encodes CASSLKGPGELFF.

The chain uses TRBV7-6 and TRBJ2-2; D is tentatively TRBD1 or TRBD2 (5 bases each). The CDR3 consists of 14 residues. The V gene's germline CDR1 is SGHVS and CDR2 FNYEAQ. The V and J ends lost 6 bases and 3 bases respectively, with 11 bases between them. The CDR3 here is CASRPGTDTGELFF. The DNA for the CDR3 is TGTGCCAGCAGACCTGGGACCGACACCGGGGAGCTGTTTTTT. The full variable domain, its missing parts supplied by reference TRBV7-6 and TRBJ2-2, is GAGVSQSPRYKVTKRGQDVALRCDPISGHVSLYWYRQALGQGPEFLTYFNYEAQQDKSGLPNDRFSAERPEGSISTLTIQRTEQRDSAMYRCASRPGTDTGELFFGEGSRLTVL.

The chain employs TRBV7-2 and TRBJ2-1; TRBD2 aligns across 12 bases. There are 14 residues in the CDR3. The germline gives CDR1 SGHTA, CDR2 FQGNSA. V shed 1 base, J shed 8 bases, and the junction held 0 bases outside the gene matches. The CDR3 here is CASSLGLAGDEQFF. The CDR3 coding sequence is TGTGCCAGCAGCTTAGGACTAGCGGGAGATGAGCAGTTCTTC.

CDR3 amino acids: CASSGKTNTEAFF. Written as DNA, the CDR3 is TGTGCCAGCAGTGGGAAGACGAACACTGAAGCTTTCTTT. V gene TRBV6-1 combines with J gene TRBJ1-1; D remains ambiguous. There are 13 residues in the CDR3. Germline V gene sequence: CDR1 MNHNS, CDR2 SASEGT. V was cut by 4 bases and J by 1 base, with 7 bases left in between.

In DNA form, the CDR3 reads TGTGCCAGCACGGTCCGTGGACCGCTGAACACTGAAGCTTTCTTT. The encoded protein is CASTVRGPLNTEAFF. This rearrangement joins TRBV7-8 to TRBJ1-1; D is unresolved. Germline loops: CDR1 SGHVS, CDR2 FQNEAQ. The CDR3 has 15 residues. The germline V and J ends were trimmed by 7 bases and 0 bases, with 15 bases remaining between them.

This chain uses TRBV6-5 with TRBJ1-1, with no clear D. Germline assignment: CDR1 MNHEY and CDR2 SVGAGI. This CDR3 has 13 residues. The V end was cut by 4 bases, the J end by 4 bases, with 10 bases between. The CDR3 spells CASSFERVTEAFF. The DNA for the CDR3 is TGTGCCAGCAGTTTTGAAAGGGTCACTGAAGCTTTCTTT.